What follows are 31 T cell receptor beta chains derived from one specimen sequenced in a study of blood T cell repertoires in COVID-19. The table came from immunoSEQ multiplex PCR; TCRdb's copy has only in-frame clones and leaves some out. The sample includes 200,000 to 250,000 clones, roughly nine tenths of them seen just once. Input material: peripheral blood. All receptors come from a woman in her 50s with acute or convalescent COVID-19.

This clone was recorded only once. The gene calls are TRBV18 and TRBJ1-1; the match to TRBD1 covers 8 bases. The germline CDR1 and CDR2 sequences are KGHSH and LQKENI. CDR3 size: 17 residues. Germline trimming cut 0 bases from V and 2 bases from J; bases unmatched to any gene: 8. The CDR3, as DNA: TGTGCCAGCTCACCACCGAGTGACAGGGGATCCAACACTGAAGCTTTCTTT. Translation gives CASSPPSDRGSNTEAFF. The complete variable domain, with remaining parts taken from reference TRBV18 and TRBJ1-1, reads NAGVMQNPRHLVRRRGQEARLRCSPMKGHSHVYWYRQLPEEGLKFMVYLQKENIIDESGMPKERFSAEFPKEGPSILRIQQVVRGDSAAYFCASSPPSDRGSNTEAFFGQGTRLTVV.

The chain's CDR3 is CASSLDRDTKSYEQYF. The CDR3 bases are TGTGCCAGCAGCTTAGACCGGGACACCAAATCTTACGAGCAGTACTTC. The chain couples TRBV11-2 to TRBJ2-7, with D perhaps TRBD1 (6 bases). Germline values: CDR1 SGHAT, CDR2 FQNNGV. This CDR3 region has 16 residues. V shed 0 bases and J shed 4 bases, with 16 bases lying between them.

The DNA of the CDR3 is TGTGCCAGCAGTTTGGACAGGGACATGAACACTGAAGCTTTCTTT. It translates to CASSLDRDMNTEAFF. J is TRBJ1-1 and V is TRBV6-6; 8 bases match TRBD1. The V and J ends lost 4 bases and 0 bases, in that order; junction bases with no gene match: 4. CDR1 MNHNY and CDR2 SVGAGI come from the germline V gene (reference sequence). This CDR3 has 15 residues.

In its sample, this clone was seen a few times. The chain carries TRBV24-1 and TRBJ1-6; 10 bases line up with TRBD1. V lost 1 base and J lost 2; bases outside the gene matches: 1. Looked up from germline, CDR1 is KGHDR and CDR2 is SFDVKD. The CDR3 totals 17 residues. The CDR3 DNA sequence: TGTGCCACCAGTGATTTTGGGACAGGGGCCTATAATTCACCCCTCCACTTT. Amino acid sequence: CATSDFGTGAYNSPLHF.

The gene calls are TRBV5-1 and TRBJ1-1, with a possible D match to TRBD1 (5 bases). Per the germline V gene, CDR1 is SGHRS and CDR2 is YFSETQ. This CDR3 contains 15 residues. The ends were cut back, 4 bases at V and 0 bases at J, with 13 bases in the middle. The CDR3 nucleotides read TGCGCCAGCAGCCCCCTCGCAGGGTTGAACACTGAAGCTTTCTTT. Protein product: CASSPLAGLNTEAFF.

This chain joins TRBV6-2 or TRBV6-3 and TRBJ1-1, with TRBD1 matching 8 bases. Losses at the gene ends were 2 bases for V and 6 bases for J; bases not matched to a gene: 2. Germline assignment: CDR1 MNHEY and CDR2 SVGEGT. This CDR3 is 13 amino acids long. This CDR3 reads CASSYPRGPEAFF. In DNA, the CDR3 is TGTGCCAGCAGTTACCCCAGGGGGCCTGAAGCTTTCTTT.

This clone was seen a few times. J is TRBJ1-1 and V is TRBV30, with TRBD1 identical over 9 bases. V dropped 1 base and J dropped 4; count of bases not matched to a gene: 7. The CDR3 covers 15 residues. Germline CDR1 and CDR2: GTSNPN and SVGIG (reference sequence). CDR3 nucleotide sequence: TGTGCCTGGAGTGACTCCCCGGGACAGGGCACTGAAGCTTTCTTT. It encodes CAWSDSPGQGTEAFF.

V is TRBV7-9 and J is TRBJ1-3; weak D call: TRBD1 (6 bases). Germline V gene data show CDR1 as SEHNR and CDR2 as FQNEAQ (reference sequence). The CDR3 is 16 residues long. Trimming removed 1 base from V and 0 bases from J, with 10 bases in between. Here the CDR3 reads CASSLEGHRSGNTIYF. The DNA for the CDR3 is TGTGCCAGCAGCTTAGAGGGACACCGCTCTGGAAACACCATATATTTT.

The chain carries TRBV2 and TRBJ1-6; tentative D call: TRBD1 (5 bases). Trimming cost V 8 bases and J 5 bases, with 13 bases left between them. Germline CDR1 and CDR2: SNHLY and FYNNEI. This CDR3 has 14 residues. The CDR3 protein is CASHLGVNNSPLHF. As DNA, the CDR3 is TGTGCCAGCCATTTAGGGGTTAATAATTCACCCCTCCACTTT.

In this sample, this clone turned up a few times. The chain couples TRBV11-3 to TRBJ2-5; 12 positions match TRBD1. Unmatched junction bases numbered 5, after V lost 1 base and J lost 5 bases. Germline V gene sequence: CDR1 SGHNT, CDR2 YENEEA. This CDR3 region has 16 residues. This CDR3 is CASSLGGTGGLETQYF. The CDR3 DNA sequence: TGTGCCAGCAGCTTAGGCGGGACAGGGGGCTTGGAGACCCAGTACTTC. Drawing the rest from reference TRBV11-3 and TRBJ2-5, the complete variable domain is EAGVVQSPRYKIIEKKQPVAFWCNPISGHNTLYWYLQNLGQGPELLIRYENEEAVDDSQLPKDRFSAERLKGVDSTLKIQPAELGDSAVYLCASSLGGTGGLETQYFGPGTRLLVL.

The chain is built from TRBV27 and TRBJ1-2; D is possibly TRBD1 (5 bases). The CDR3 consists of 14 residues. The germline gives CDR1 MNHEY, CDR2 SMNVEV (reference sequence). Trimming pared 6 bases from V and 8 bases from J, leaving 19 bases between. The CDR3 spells CASRPQQGGKGYTF. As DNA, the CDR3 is TGTGCCAGCAGACCCCAGCAGGGAGGGAAGGGCTACACCTTC.

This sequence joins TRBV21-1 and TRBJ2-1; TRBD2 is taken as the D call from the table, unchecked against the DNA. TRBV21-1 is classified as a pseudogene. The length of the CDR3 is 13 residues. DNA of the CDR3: TGTGCCAGCAGCAAACACTACGGGGGAAGGCGGTTCTTC. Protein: CASSKHYGGRRFF.

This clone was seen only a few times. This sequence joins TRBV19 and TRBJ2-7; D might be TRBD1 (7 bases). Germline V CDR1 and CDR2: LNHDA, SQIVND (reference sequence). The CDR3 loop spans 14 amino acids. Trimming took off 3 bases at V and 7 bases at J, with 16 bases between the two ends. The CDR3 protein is CASSMATGAGEQYF. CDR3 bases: TGTGCCAGTAGTATGGCCACAGGGGCGGGGGAGCAGTACTTC.

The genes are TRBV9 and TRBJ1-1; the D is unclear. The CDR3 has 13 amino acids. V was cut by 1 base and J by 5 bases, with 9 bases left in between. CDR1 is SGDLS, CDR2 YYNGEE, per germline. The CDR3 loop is CASSVRGSTEAFF. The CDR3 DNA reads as TGTGCCAGCAGCGTACGGGGATCAACTGAAGCTTTCTTT. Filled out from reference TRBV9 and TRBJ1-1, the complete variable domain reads DSGVTQTPKHLITATGQRVTLRCSPRSGDLSVYWYQQSLDQGLQFLIQYYNGEERAKGNILERFSAQQFPDLHSELNLSSLELGDSALYFCASSVRGSTEAFFGQGTRLTVV.

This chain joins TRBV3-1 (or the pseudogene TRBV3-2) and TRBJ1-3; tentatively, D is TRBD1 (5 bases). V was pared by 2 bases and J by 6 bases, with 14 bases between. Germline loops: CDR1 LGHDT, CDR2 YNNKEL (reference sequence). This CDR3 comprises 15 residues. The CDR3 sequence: CASSQTGPRANTIYF. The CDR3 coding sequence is TGTGCCAGCAGCCAAACCGGGCCCAGGGCAAACACCATATATTTT.

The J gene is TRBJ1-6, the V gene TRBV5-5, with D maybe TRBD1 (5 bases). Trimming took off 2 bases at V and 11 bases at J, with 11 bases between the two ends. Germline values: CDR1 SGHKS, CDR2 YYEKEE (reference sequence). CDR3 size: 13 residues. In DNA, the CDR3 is TGTGCCAGCAGCTTATGGGAGGGGCCACCCCTCCACTTT. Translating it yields CASSLWEGPPLHF. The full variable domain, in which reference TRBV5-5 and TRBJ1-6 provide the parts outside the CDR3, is DAGVTQSPTHLIKTRGQQVTLRCSPISGHKSVSWYQQVLGQGPQFIFQYYEKEERGRGNFPDRFSARQFPNYSSELNVNALLLGDSALYLCASSLWEGPPLHFGNGTRLTVT.

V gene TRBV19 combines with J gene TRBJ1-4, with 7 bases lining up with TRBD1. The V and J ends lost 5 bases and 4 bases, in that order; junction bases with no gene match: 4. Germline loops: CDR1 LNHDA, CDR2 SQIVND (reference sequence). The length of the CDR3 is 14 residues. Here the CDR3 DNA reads TGTGCCAGTAGTGACAGGGACCTTAATGAAAAACTGTTTTTT. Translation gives CASSDRDLNEKLFF.

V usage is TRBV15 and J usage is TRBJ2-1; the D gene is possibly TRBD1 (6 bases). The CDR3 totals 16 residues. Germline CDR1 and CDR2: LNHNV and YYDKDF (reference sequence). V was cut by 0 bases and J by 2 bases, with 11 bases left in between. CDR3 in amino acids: CATSRDTQGPYNEQFF. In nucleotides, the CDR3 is TGTGCCACCAGCAGAGATACCCAGGGGCCCTACAATGAGCAGTTCTTC. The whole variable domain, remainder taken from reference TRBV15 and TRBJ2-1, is DAMVIQNPRYQVTQFGKPVTLSCSQTLNHNVMYWYQQKSSQAPKLLFHYYDKDFNNEADTPDNFQSRRPNTSFCFLDIRSPGLGDTAMYLCATSRDTQGPYNEQFFGPGTRLTVL.

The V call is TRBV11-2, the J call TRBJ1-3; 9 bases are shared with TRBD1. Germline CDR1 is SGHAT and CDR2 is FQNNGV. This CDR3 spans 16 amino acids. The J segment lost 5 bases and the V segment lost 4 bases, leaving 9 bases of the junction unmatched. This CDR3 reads CASSSGTGTGRNTIYF. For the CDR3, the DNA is TGTGCCAGCAGCTCCGGGACCGGGACAGGGCGAAACACCATATATTTT.

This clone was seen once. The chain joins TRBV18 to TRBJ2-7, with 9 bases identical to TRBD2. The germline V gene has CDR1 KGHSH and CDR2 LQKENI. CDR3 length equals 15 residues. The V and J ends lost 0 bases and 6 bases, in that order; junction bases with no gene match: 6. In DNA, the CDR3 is TGTGCCAGCTCACCACCATTAGCGGGGGTGGGCGAGCAGTACTTC. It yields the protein CASSPPLAGVGEQYF. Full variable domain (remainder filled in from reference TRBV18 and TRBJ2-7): NAGVMQNPRHLVRRRGQEARLRCSPMKGHSHVYWYRQLPEEGLKFMVYLQKENIIDESGMPKERFSAEFPKEGPSILRIQQVVRGDSAAYFCASSPPLAGVGEQYFGPGTRLTVT.

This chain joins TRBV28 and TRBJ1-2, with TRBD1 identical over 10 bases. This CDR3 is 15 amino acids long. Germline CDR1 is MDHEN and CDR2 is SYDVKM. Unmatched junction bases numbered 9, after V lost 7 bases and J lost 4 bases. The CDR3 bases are TGTGCCAGCAACCTGCCGGGACAGGGGACCTATGGCTACACCTTC. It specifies CASNLPGQGTYGYTF.

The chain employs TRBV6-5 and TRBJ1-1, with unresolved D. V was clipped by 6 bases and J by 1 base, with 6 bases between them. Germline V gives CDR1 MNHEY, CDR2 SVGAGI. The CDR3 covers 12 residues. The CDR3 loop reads CASRGQNTEAFF. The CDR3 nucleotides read TGTGCCAGCAGGGGCCAGAACACTGAAGCTTTCTTT.

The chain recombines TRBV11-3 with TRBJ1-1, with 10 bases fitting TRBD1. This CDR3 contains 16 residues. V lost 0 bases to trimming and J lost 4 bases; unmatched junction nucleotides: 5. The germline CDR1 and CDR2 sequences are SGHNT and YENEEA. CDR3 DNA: TGTGCCAGCAGCTTAGATGATTGGACAGGGGGCACTGAAGCTTTCTTT. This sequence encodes CASSLDDWTGGTEAFF.

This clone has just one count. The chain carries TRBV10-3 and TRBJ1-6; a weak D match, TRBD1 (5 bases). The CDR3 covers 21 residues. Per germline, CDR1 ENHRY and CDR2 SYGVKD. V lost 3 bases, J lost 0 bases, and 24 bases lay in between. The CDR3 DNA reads TGTGCCATCAGTGACATACGGGGGTCAGAGGAGAAGAGCTCCTATAATTCACCCCTCCACTTT. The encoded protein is CAISDIRGSEEKSSYNSPLHF.

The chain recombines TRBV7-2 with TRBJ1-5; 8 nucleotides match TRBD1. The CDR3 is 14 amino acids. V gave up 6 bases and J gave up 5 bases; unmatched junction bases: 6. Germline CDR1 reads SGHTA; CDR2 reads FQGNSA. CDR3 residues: CASSPGTGHQPQHF. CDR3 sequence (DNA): TGTGCCAGCAGTCCCGGGACAGGACATCAGCCCCAGCATTTT.

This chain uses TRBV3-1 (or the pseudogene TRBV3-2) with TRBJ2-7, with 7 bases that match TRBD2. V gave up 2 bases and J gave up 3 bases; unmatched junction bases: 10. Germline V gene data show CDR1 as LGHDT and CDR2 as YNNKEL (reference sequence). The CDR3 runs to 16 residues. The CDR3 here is CASSQRASGAYYEQYF. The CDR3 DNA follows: TGTGCCAGCAGCCAAAGGGCTAGCGGTGCCTACTACGAGCAGTACTTC.

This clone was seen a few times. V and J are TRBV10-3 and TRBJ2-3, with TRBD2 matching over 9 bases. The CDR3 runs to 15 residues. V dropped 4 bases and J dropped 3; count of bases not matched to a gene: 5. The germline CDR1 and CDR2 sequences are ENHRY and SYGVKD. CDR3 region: CAISGAGGWTDTQYF. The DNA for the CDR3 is TGTGCCATCAGTGGAGCGGGAGGATGGACAGATACGCAGTATTTT.

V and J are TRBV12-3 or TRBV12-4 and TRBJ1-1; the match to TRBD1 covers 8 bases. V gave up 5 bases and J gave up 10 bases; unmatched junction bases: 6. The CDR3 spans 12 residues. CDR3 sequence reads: CASSPGQGVAFF. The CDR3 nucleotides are TGTGCCAGCAGTCCAGGACAGGGTGTAGCTTTCTTT.

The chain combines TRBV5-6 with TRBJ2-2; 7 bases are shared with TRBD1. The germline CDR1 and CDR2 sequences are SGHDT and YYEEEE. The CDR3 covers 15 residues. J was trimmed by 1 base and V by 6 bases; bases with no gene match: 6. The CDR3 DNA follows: TGTGCCAGCACCAGGGACAGCAAGAACACCGGGGAGCTGTTTTTT. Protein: CASTRDSKNTGELFF.

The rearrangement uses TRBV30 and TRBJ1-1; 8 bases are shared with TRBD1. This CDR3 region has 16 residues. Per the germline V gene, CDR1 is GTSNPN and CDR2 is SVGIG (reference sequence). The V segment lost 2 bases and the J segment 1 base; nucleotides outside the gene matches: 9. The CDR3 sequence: CAWSQGTGPGNTEAFF. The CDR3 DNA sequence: TGTGCCTGGAGTCAGGGGACAGGCCCAGGGAACACTGAAGCTTTCTTT.

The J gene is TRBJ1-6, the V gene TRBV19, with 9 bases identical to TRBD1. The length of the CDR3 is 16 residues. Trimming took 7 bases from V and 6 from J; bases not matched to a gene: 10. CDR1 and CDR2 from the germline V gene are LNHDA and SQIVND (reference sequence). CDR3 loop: CASTAQGAPANSPLHF. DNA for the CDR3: TGTGCCAGTACCGCACAGGGGGCGCCTGCTAATTCACCCCTCCACTTT.